This note documents a single T cell receptor (beta chain) sequence. The V segment lost 2 bases and the J segment 0 bases; nucleotides outside the gene matches: 3. Germline V CDR1 and CDR2: MNHEY, SMNVEV (reference sequence). The CDR3 loop spans 15 amino acids. The sample is drawn from a study of blood T cell repertoires in COVID-19. Assay: immunoSEQ multiplex PCR; the TCRdb copy retains only in-frame clones and omits some. The sample holds around 280,000 clones, around 84% seen once. What was sequenced was peripheral blood. The gene calls are TRBV27 and TRBJ2-7; 8 bases map to TRBD1. The sequence derives from a man in his 70s with acute or convalescent COVID-19. CDR3 sequence reads: CASSLGQGGSYEQYF. CDR3 coding DNA: TGTGCCAGCAGTTTAGGACAGGGTGGCTCCTACGAGCAGTACTTC.